What follows are 20 T cell receptor beta chains derived from one specimen sequenced in a study of Graves' ophthalmopathy and Graves' hyperthyroidism. RNA served as the template for amplifying TCR beta CDR3 regions. First-round RT-PCR employed HTBI primers, with a second-round multiplex PCR after it. TCRdb passed the multiplex PCR reads through MiXCR, listing each CDR3 protein once. Of hundreds of thousands of distinct CDR3 sequences in the sample, about two fifths were seen once. Sequenced input: peripheral blood. These receptors all come from an adult man with Graves' ophthalmopathy.

The chain uses TRBV7-9 and TRBJ2-3, with 9 bases identical to TRBD2. This CDR3 is 15 amino acids long. Germline V gene lookup returns CDR1 SEHNR and CDR2 FQNEAQ (reference sequence). V dropped 3 bases and J dropped 2; count of bases not matched to a gene: 3. CDR3 nucleotides: TGTGCCAGCAGCTTTAGCGGGGGATTCACAGATACGCAGTATTTT. Protein: CASSFSGGFTDTQYF.

This clonotype was detected many times. The chain uses TRBV15 and TRBJ1-5; D gene uncertain. Per germline, CDR1 LNHNV and CDR2 YYDKDF (reference sequence). The CDR3 runs to 12 residues. V was shortened by 6 bases and J by 9 bases, with 12 bases between the two germline ends. The CDR3 is CATRISVGPQHF. The CDR3 DNA follows: TGTGCCACCAGGATTTCGGTTGGGCCCCAGCATTTT.

V and J are TRBV29-1 and TRBJ2-5; D is possibly TRBD1 (6 bases). The CDR3 covers 13 residues. CDR1 is SQVTM and CDR2 is ANQGSEA in the germline V gene. With 7 bases removed from V and 2 bases from J, the gap between germline ends came to 14 bases. The CDR3, as DNA: TGCAGCGGTCGAAGACAGGCGCAAGAGACCCAGTACTTC. Encoded protein: CSGRRQAQETQYF.

This rearrangement joins TRBV7-2 to TRBJ1-3; D not resolved. The CDR3 covers 14 residues. Between the trimmed V and J ends, which lost 1 base and 2 bases, there was a span of 6 bases. Germline V gives CDR1 SGHTA, CDR2 FQGNSA. The CDR3 region is CASSLVAPGNTIYF. Here the CDR3 DNA reads TGTGCCAGCAGCTTAGTGGCACCTGGAAACACCATATATTTT.

The chain joins TRBV5-4 to TRBJ2-7, with D unclear. Trimming left V 5 bases short and J 10 bases short, with 13 bases between. CDR3 length: 11 residues. Germline lookup yields CDR1 SGHNT and CDR2 YYREEE (reference sequence). CDR3 sequence (DNA): TGTGCCAGCAGGGGGTCCGGATATCAGTACTTC. It encodes CASRGSGYQYF.

This clonotype was picked up many times. The chain joins TRBV19 to TRBJ1-2, with D unresolved. V was clipped by 1 base and J by 2 bases, with 14 bases between them. Germline lookup yields CDR1 LNHDA and CDR2 SQIVND (reference sequence). This CDR3 spans 16 amino acids. CDR3 nucleotides: TGTGCCAGTAGTATAGGAGGGTCACGCGGGAACTATGGCTACACCTTC. It encodes CASSIGGSRGNYGYTF. The full variable domain, its missing parts supplied by reference TRBV19 and TRBJ1-2, is DGGITQSPKYLFRKEGQNVTLSCEQNLNHDAMYWYRQDPGQGLRLIYYSQIVNDFQKGDIAEGYSVSREKKESFPLTVTSAQKNPTAFYLCASSIGGSRGNYGYTFGSGTRLTVV.

This clonotype was seen a handful of times. The chain is built from TRBV12-3 or TRBV12-4 and TRBJ1-1; D gene ambiguous. Trimming pared 6 bases from V and 1 base from J, leaving 18 bases between. The CDR3 loop spans 16 amino acids. Here the CDR3 reads CASSHLGREKNTEAFF. In DNA form, the CDR3 reads TGTGCCAGCAGCCACCTAGGACGGGAAAAGAACACTGAAGCTTTCTTT.

In the case of this clonotype: A junction boundary mismatches the germline segment, possibly from a read error. V is TRBV9 and J is TRBJ1-4; TRBD1 matches 8 bases. The length of the CDR3 is 13 residues. Germline V lookup: CDR1 SGDLS, CDR2 YYNGEE. The CDR3 here is CAGSGTGGEKLFF. The CDR3 nucleotides read TGTGCCGGCAGTGGAACAGGGGGTGAAAAACTGTTTTTT. Together with reference TRBV9 and TRBJ1-4, the CDR3 gives the full variable domain: DSGVTQTPKHLITATGQRVTLRCSPRSGDLSVYWYQQSLDQGLQFLIQYYNGEERAKGNILERFSAQQFPDLHSELNLSSLELGDSALYFCAGSGTGGEKLFFGSGTQLSVL.

Comment on this clonotype: One base away lies a much larger clone, so this may be a sequencing read error. V gene TRBV12-3 or TRBV12-4 combines with J gene TRBJ1-2; D is perhaps TRBD1 (6 bases). Between the trimmed V and J ends, which lost 5 bases and 7 bases, there was a span of 20 bases. The CDR3 is 15 amino acids. CDR3 coding DNA: TGTGCCAGCAGTGCTACGCGGCCAGGGGAAAGTGGCTACACCTTC. This sequence encodes CASSATRPGESGYTF.

The chain links TRBV29-1 to TRBJ1-1; no clear D. Germline V gives CDR1 SQVTM, CDR2 ANQGSEA. This CDR3 has 9 amino acids. This CDR3 reads CSEGPEAFF. The CDR3 DNA reads as TGCAGTGAAGGACCAGAAGCTTTCTTT.

This clonotype was recorded at least ten times. The chain couples TRBV6-2 or TRBV6-3 to TRBJ1-2; possibly TRBD1 for D (6 bases). This CDR3 contains 12 residues. V lost 2 bases and J lost 5, with 6 bases in between. Germline V lookup: CDR1 MNHEY, CDR2 SVGEGT. The CDR3 nucleotides read TGTGCCAGCAGTTACGGACAGTATGGCTACACCTTC. This codes for CASSYGQYGYTF.

V is TRBV12-3 or TRBV12-4 and J is TRBJ1-2; D unclear. The CDR3 is 15 amino acids. V lost 4 bases and J lost 3, with 15 bases in between. The CDR3 DNA follows: TGTGCCAGCAGTTACCTTGAGGGCGCTTACTATGGCTACACCTTC. It specifies CASSYLEGAYYGYTF.

The chain is built from TRBV4-1 and TRBJ2-7; no clear D. Trimming took off 1 base at V and 2 bases at J, with 9 bases between the two ends. The CDR3 is made up of 14 amino acids. Looked up from germline, CDR1 is MGHRA and CDR2 is YSYEKL. The CDR3 spells CASSQAATTYEQYF. The CDR3, as DNA: TGCGCCAGCAGCCAAGCTGCGACCACCTACGAGCAGTACTTC.

In its sample, this clonotype was seen many times. The chain couples TRBV7-6 to TRBJ2-5; possibly TRBD2 for D (6 bases). The CDR3 is 15 residues long. Trimming cost V 5 bases and J 4 bases, with 17 bases left between them. Germline V gives CDR1 SGHVS, CDR2 FNYEAQ. DNA for the CDR3: TGTGCCAGCAGCCGTGATGCGGGGAAGGCAGAGACCCAGTACTTC. This codes for CASSRDAGKAETQYF. Together with reference TRBV7-6 and TRBJ2-5, the CDR3 gives the full variable domain: GAGVSQSPRYKVTKRGQDVALRCDPISGHVSLYWYRQALGQGPEFLTYFNYEAQQDKSGLPNDRFSAERPEGSISTLTIQRTEQRDSAMYRCASSRDAGKAETQYFGPGTRLLVL.

As regards this clonotype: The CDR3 end shows no conserved phenylalanine or tryptophan, and so a read error is likely. No DNA is shown, since the ends of the CDR3 on it are uncertain; the CDR3 is the one TCRdb lists. The chain has TRBV15 and TRBJ1-6; the table's D call of TRBD1 was not tested on the DNA. A total of 8 residues make up the CDR3, ends included. The V gene's germline CDR1 is LNHNV and CDR2 YYDKDF (reference sequence). The CDR3 sequence: CATSRRPP.

The J gene is TRBJ2-2, the V gene TRBV7-9, with D possibly TRBD2 on 5 matching bases. This CDR3 spans 14 amino acids. V lost 5 bases and J lost 6, with 13 bases in between. Per germline, CDR1 SEHNR and CDR2 FQNEAQ (reference sequence). The CDR3 bases are TGTGCCAGCAGCAACCCCCGAGGGCCCGGGGAGCTGTTTTTT. Translated, it gives CASSNPRGPGELFF.

This clonotype was detected only a few times. CDR3 nucleotide sequence: TGTGCCTGGAGTAATGGGGGCCGGCAGCCCCAGCATTTT. This codes for CAWSNGGRQPQHF. The chain joins TRBV30 to TRBJ1-5; TRBD1 is a possible D gene (6 bases). CDR3 size: 13 residues. CDR1 GTSNPN and CDR2 SVGIG come from the germline V gene (reference sequence). Trimming removed 2 bases from V and 7 bases from J, with 12 bases in between.

Note on this clonotype: The CDR3 carries no conserved terminal phenylalanine or tryptophan, so it likely arises from a read error. The chain uses TRBV20-1 and TRBJ2-7, with D unresolved. Deletions cut 1 base from V and 3 bases from J, with 10 bases between. Germline-derived CDR1 and CDR2 are DFQATT and SNEGSKA (reference sequence). The CDR3 contains 13 residues. The CDR3 reads CSARAPYNYEQYL. As DNA, the CDR3 is TGCAGTGCTAGAGCCCCCTACAACTACGAGCAGTACCTC.

V usage is TRBV10-3 and J usage is TRBJ1-2; 7 nucleotides match TRBD1. CDR1 is ENHRY and CDR2 is SYGVKD in the germline V gene. This CDR3 region has 14 residues. Trimming at V came to 7 bases and at J to 5 bases, leaving 10 bases not matched to a gene. The CDR3 protein is CAITAGGQSYGYTF. CDR3 coding DNA: TGTGCCATCACTGCGGGGGGACAGAGTTATGGCTACACCTTC.

This clonotype was counted ten times or more. V usage is TRBV5-1 and J usage is TRBJ1-1; weak D call: TRBD1 (5 bases). Germline V gene sequence: CDR1 SGHRS, CDR2 YFSETQ. Trimming took 4 bases from V and 4 from J, leaving 14 bases between them. CDR3 length: 14 residues. Written as DNA, the CDR3 is TGCGCCAGCAGCGTCGGGGGGATCGGCACTGAAGCTTTCTTT. Translating gives CASSVGGIGTEAFF.